This T cell receptor beta chain stems from a study of STAT5B mutations in CD4+ large granular lymphocyte leukemia. Study results and limitations: 8/27 top patient clones versus 2/35 control clones were TRBV06-family.

TCRdb keeps only in-frame clones here, not all; method: immunoSEQ multiplex PCR. The sample consists of about 38,000 clones, about four fifths of them appearing once. Germline V lookup: CDR1 SGHRS, CDR2 YFSETQ. The CDR3 covers 13 residues. Trimming stripped 7 bases from V and 4 bases from J, with 11 bases between. Points on this clone: Antigen specificity is unknown.

The genes are TRBV5-1 and TRBJ1-4; D is undetermined. The sample taken for sequencing was CD4+ T cells from blood buffy coats. The receptor comes from a human donor in good health. The CDR3 protein is CASARDLNEKLFF. The CDR3 DNA reads TGCGCCAGCGCCCGGGATCTTAATGAAAAACTGTTTTTT.